The rows below give T cell receptor beta chains drawn from one sample of a study of CD8 T cells in Susac syndrome. TCRdb re-called the immunoSEQ multiplex PCR reads with MiXCR, one entry per CDR3 protein. The sample includes roughly 180,000 distinct CDR3 sequences, around 94% of them seen just once. The sample comprised CD4+ T cells from PBMCs. These receptors were collected from a human donor with Susac syndrome. Each CDR3 is given with its conserved first and last residue. The D gene is left open where the match is weak. Only some rows state a clone size, as once, few, many or a class for expanded clones.

J: TRBJ2-3; D: NA; size: NA; V: TRBV29-1; CDR3: CSVGDRPGTDTQYF; DNA: TGCAGCGTTGGAGATCGTCCGGGTACCGATACGCAGTATTTT
J: TRBJ1-6; D: NA; size: NA; V: TRBV5-1; CDR3: CASSLALDNSPLHF; DNA: TGCGCCAGCAGCTTGGCCCTAGATAATTCACCCCTCCACTTT
J: TRBJ2-7; D: TRBD2; size: NA; V: TRBV20-1; CDR3: CSALQLAGGSYEQYF; DNA: TGCAGTGCTCTACAGCTAGCGGGAGGATCCTACGAGCAGTACTTC
J: TRBJ2-5; D: TRBD2; size: NA; V: TRBV29-1; CDR3: CSVHWGGLEETQYF; DNA: TGCAGCGTCCACTGGGGGGGACTAGAAGAGACCCAGTACTTC
J: TRBJ2-3; D: TRBD2; size: NA; V: TRBV29-1; CDR3: CSVASGRPTDTQYF; DNA: TGCAGCGTGGCCAGCGGGAGGCCCACAGATACGCAGTATTTT
J: TRBJ1-4; D: NA; size: NA; V: TRBV29-1; CDR3: CSVEEGPGEKLFF; DNA: TGCAGCGTTGAAGAAGGGCCGGGAGAAAAACTGTTTTTT
J: TRBJ2-3; D: NA; size: NA; V: TRBV19; CDR3: CASSIGQADTQYF; DNA: TGTGCCAGTAGTATAGGACAGGCAGATACGCAGTATTTT
J: TRBJ2-3; D: TRBD2; size: NA; V: TRBV29-1; CDR3: CSVIGLAGPDTQYF; DNA: TGCAGCGTTATAGGACTAGCGGGGCCAGATACGCAGTATTTT
J: TRBJ2-5; D: NA; size: once; V: TRBV18; CDR3: CASSPTGPTYQETQYF; DNA: TGTGCCAGCTCTCCCACGGGACCAACGTACCAAGAGACCCAGTACTTC
J: TRBJ1-5; D: NA; size: NA; V: TRBV5-8; CDR3: CASRRLRVGNQPQHF; DNA: TGTGCCAGCAGAAGACTGAGGGTAGGCAATCAGCCCCAGCATTTT
J: TRBJ2-6; D: TRBD1; size: NA; V: TRBV7-9; CDR3: CAVGTGTSGANVLTF; DNA: TGTGCCGTGGGGACAGGAACCTCTGGGGCCAACGTCCTGACTTTC
J: TRBJ2-3; D: NA; size: NA; V: TRBV30; CDR3: CAGQRGAADTQYF; DNA: TGTGCCGGACAGAGGGGAGCGGCAGATACGCAGTATTTT
J: TRBJ1-6; D: NA; size: NA; V: TRBV19; CDR3: CASSFQGLRNSPLHF; DNA: TGTGCCAGTAGTTTCCAAGGACTGCGTAATTCACCCCTCCACTTT
J: TRBJ2-7; D: NA; size: NA; V: TRBV7-8; CDR3: CASSLEGRKNDEQYF; DNA: TGTGCCAGCAGCTTAGAGGGGCGGAAGAACGACGAGCAGTACTTC
J: TRBJ2-3; D: TRBD2; size: NA; V: TRBV7-2; CDR3: CASSRGTSGRMDTQYF; DNA: TGTGCCAGCAGCAGGGGGACTAGCGGGAGAATGGATACGCAGTATTTT
J: TRBJ1-5; D: NA; size: NA; V: TRBV6-5; CDR3: CASRGTGGNQPQHF; DNA: TGTGCCAGCAGGGGGACCGGTGGCAATCAGCCCCAGCATTTT
J: TRBJ2-3; D: NA; size: NA; V: TRBV2; CDR3: CASSEILDTQYF; DNA: TGTGCCAGCAGTGAAATTCTAGATACGCAGTATTTT
J: TRBJ1-2; D: NA; size: NA; V: TRBV3-1; CDR3: CASSQDFSGFGYTF; DNA: TGTGCCAGCAGCCAAGATTTTTCGGGCTTTGGCTACACCTTC
J: TRBJ2-3; D: TRBD2; size: NA; V: TRBV28; CDR3: CASSFLVGLGVPDTQYF; DNA: TGTGCCAGCAGTTTCCTAGTCGGACTAGGGGTCCCAGATACGCAGTATTTT
J: TRBJ2-7; D: TRBD1; size: NA; V: TRBV20-1; CDR3: CSASATQGTALGEQYF; DNA: TGCAGTGCTAGTGCTACCCAAGGGACAGCCCTGGGGGAGCAGTACTTC
J: TRBJ1-1; D: NA; size: NA; V: TRBV29-1; CDR3: CSSRRDSNTEAFF; DNA: TGCAGCTCTCGGAGGGATTCGAACACTGAAGCTTTCTTT
J: TRBJ1-6; D: NA; size: NA; V: TRBV4-2; CDR3: CASSEALSGFYNSPLHF; DNA: TGTGCCAGCAGCGAAGCTTTGTCGGGCTTCTATAATTCACCCCTCCACTTT
J: TRBJ2-6; D: TRBD1; size: NA; V: TRBV5-1; CDR3: CASRLTGGSSGANVLTF; DNA: TGCGCCAGCAGGCTGACAGGGGGCAGTTCTGGGGCCAACGTCCTGACTTTC
J: TRBJ2-3; D: NA; size: NA; V: TRBV19; CDR3: CASSRTVTGTSTDTQYF; DNA: TGTGCCAGTAGTCGGACCGTAACGGGGACTAGCACAGATACGCAGTATTTT
J: TRBJ1-5; D: NA; size: NA; V: TRBV7-8; CDR3: CASSLYGAVNQPQHF; DNA: TGTGCCAGCAGCCTATACGGGGCGGTTAATCAGCCCCAGCATTTT
J: TRBJ2-3; D: TRBD1; size: NA; V: TRBV12-3/TRBV12-4; CDR3: CASSLALMTGSTDTQYF; DNA: TGTGCCAGCAGTTTAGCTCTAATGACAGGGTCAACAGATACGCAGTATTTT
J: TRBJ1-5; D: TRBD1; size: NA; V: TRBV3-1; CDR3: CASSQGTGHQPQHF; DNA: TGTGCCAGCAGCCAAGGGACAGGTCATCAGCCCCAGCATTTT
J: TRBJ1-2; D: TRBD1; size: NA; V: TRBV7-2; CDR3: CASSFSSGGNYGYTF; DNA: TGTGCCAGCAGCTTTAGCTCAGGGGGGAACTATGGCTACACCTTC
J: TRBJ2-6; D: NA; size: NA; V: TRBV10-3; CDR3: CAISAGDSGANVLTF; DNA: TGTGCCATCAGTGCAGGCGATTCTGGGGCCAACGTCCTGACTTTC
J: TRBJ1-1; D: TRBD1; size: few; V: TRBV7-2; CDR3: CASSPDRANTEAFF; DNA: TGTGCCAGCAGCCCGGACAGGGCTAACACTGAAGCTTTCTTT
J: TRBJ2-7; D: NA; size: NA; V: TRBV9; CDR3: CASSVGDGGFYEQYF; DNA: TGTGCCAGCAGCGTAGGTGATGGGGGCTTCTACGAGCAGTACTTC
J: TRBJ1-1; D: TRBD1; size: NA; V: TRBV12-3/TRBV12-4; CDR3: CASSLRQGTAFF; DNA: TGTGCCAGCAGCCTACGACAGGGTACAGCTTTCTTT
J: TRBJ2-1; D: NA; size: NA; V: TRBV5-4; CDR3: CASSPRGADYNEQFF; DNA: TGTGCCAGCAGTCCCCGGGGGGCCGATTACAATGAGCAGTTCTTC
J: TRBJ2-5; D: NA; size: NA; V: TRBV15; CDR3: CATSGRDYQETQYF; DNA: TGTGCCACCAGCGGAAGGGACTACCAAGAGACCCAGTACTTC
J: TRBJ2-3; D: NA; size: NA; V: TRBV6-6; CDR3: CASSYLRTGTDTQYF; DNA: TGTGCCAGCAGTTACCTCCGGACAGGCACAGATACGCAGTATTTT
J: TRBJ2-3; D: TRBD2; size: NA; V: TRBV7-3; CDR3: CASSPGGGGVDTQYF; DNA: TGTGCCAGCAGCCCAGGTGGCGGGGGGGTAGATACGCAGTATTTT
J: TRBJ1-4; D: NA; size: NA; V: TRBV5-6; CDR3: CASSYLQGNEKLFF; DNA: TGTGCCAGCAGCTACCTACAGGGTAATGAAAAACTGTTTTTT
J: TRBJ1-2; D: TRBD1; size: NA; V: TRBV6-6; CDR3: CASFPRQGDLGGYTF; DNA: TGTGCCAGCTTTCCACGACAGGGGGATCTTGGTGGCTACACCTTC
J: TRBJ1-5; D: NA; size: NA; V: TRBV4-1; CDR3: CASSQVGQGVGQPQHF; DNA: TGCGCCAGCAGCCAAGTGGGTCAGGGAGTTGGTCAGCCCCAGCATTTT
J: TRBJ2-5; D: TRBD2; size: NA; V: TRBV28; CDR3: CASTDGWTSGSGETQYF; DNA: TGTGCCAGCACGGACGGATGGACTAGCGGGAGCGGAGAGACCCAGTACTTC
J: TRBJ2-1; D: TRBD1; size: NA; V: TRBV6-1; CDR3: CASSDGTGTYNEQFF; DNA: TGTGCCAGCAGTGACGGGACAGGCACCTACAATGAGCAGTTCTTC
J: TRBJ2-2; D: NA; size: NA; V: TRBV20-1; CDR3: CSARDISGANTGELFF; DNA: TGCAGTGCTAGAGATATATCAGGGGCGAACACCGGGGAGCTGTTTTTT
J: TRBJ2-6; D: TRBD1; size: NA; V: TRBV5-1; CDR3: CASRQGAGANVLTF; DNA: TGCGCCAGTCGACAGGGGGCGGGGGCCAACGTCCTGACTTTC
J: TRBJ1-2; D: TRBD1; size: NA; V: TRBV29-1; CDR3: CSVGTGGKLYGYTF; DNA: TGCAGCGTTGGAACAGGGGGGAAACTCTATGGCTACACCTTC
J: TRBJ1-5; D: NA; size: NA; V: TRBV19; CDR3: CASTLESNQPQHF; DNA: TGTGCCAGTACTTTGGAGAGCAATCAGCCCCAGCATTTT
J: TRBJ1-2; D: TRBD1; size: NA; V: TRBV20-1; CDR3: CSASLTGSYGYTF; DNA: TGCAGTGCTAGTTTGACAGGGTCCTATGGCTACACCTTC
J: TRBJ1-2; D: NA; size: NA; V: TRBV13; CDR3: CASISVAEVFDYGYTF; DNA: TGTGCCAGCATATCGGTAGCTGAGGTTTTTGACTATGGCTACACCTTC
J: TRBJ2-7; D: NA; size: NA; V: TRBV7-9; CDR3: CASSFATYEQYF; DNA: TGTGCCAGCAGCTTCGCTACCTACGAGCAGTACTTC
J: TRBJ2-5; D: NA; size: NA; V: TRBV20-1; CDR3: CSARDRRDGQTQYF; DNA: TGCAGTGCTAGAGATCGAAGGGACGGGCAGACCCAGTACTTC
J: TRBJ1-4; D: NA; size: NA; V: TRBV29-1; CDR3: CSLSINEKLFF; DNA: TGCAGCCTCAGCATTAATGAAAAACTGTTTTTT
J: TRBJ2-2; D: NA; size: NA; V: TRBV12-3/TRBV12-4; CDR3: CASRQGPDVGELFF; DNA: TGTGCCAGCAGACAGGGACCTGATGTGGGGGAGCTGTTTTTT
J: TRBJ1-2; D: TRBD1; size: once; V: TRBV19; CDR3: CASSRFGGGDEGYGYTF; DNA: TGTGCCAGTAGTCGGTTTGGAGGGGGCGACGAGGGCTATGGCTACACCTTC
J: TRBJ2-2; D: NA; size: NA; V: TRBV9; CDR3: CASSLSGSSPGELFF; DNA: TGTGCCAGCAGCTTATCAGGGTCCTCCCCCGGGGAGCTGTTTTTT
J: TRBJ1-4; D: NA; size: NA; V: TRBV27; CDR3: CARPTGKTNEKLFF; DNA: TGTGCCAGACCAACCGGGAAAACTAATGAAAAACTGTTTTTT
J: TRBJ1-1; D: NA; size: NA; V: TRBV29-1; CDR3: CSVVRGGGGTEAFF; DNA: TGCAGCGTTGTTCGAGGAGGGGGGGGAACTGAAGCTTTCTTT
J: TRBJ1-1; D: TRBD1; size: NA; V: TRBV3-1; CDR3: CASSQGTGRLRWTEAFF; DNA: TGTGCCAGCAGCCAAGGGACAGGGAGACTAAGATGGACTGAAGCTTTCTTT
J: TRBJ2-5; D: NA; size: few; V: TRBV7-9; CDR3: CASSLEQLRETQYF; DNA: TGTGCCAGCAGTTTAGAACAGCTGAGAGAGACCCAGTACTTC
J: TRBJ1-2; D: TRBD1; size: NA; V: TRBV14; CDR3: CASSLGQPYLANYGYTF; DNA: TGTGCCAGCAGCCTGGGACAGCCATATTTAGCTAACTATGGCTACACCTTC
J: TRBJ1-1; D: NA; size: few; V: TRBV18; CDR3: CASSPRGLNTEAFF; DNA: TGTGCCAGCTCACCAAGGGGTCTGAACACTGAAGCTTTCTTT
J: TRBJ1-1; D: NA; size: NA; V: TRBV29-1; CDR3: CSVRRGSGEAFF; DNA: TGCAGCGTTCGGCGAGGGAGCGGAGAAGCTTTCTTT